Included here is one T cell receptor (beta chain) sequence, with context. The antigen is unknown. Through a sample-barcoded 5' primer and a J-beta primer mix, a second PCR was run for 7 to 11 cycles. Every sample returned 3 million or more CDR3-containing paired-end reads. TCRdb processed the 5' RACE reads anew with MiXCR; each CDR3 protein has one entry. The table records about 810,000 distinct CDR3 sequences, 35% to 40% of them present only once. The CDR3 runs to 15 residues. Per germline, CDR1 DFQATT and CDR2 SNEGSKA (reference sequence). Trimming took 0 bases from V and 7 from J, leaving 15 bases between them. The sample comes from a study of blood T cells in healthy people across ages. General study results and limits: Per million T cells, TCR beta diversity dropped about linearly as age rose. There was a strong correlation between TCR beta diversity and naive T cell percentage. Researchers said unsorted PBMCs prevented a conclusive naive versus antigen-experienced comparison.

Material for sequencing was blood. This receptor was taken from a young man in good health. The V gene is TRBV20-1, the J gene TRBJ1-4; D is ambiguous. The CDR3 DNA is TGCAGTGCTAGAGATGGTGGGTCACCGGGTGAAAAACTGTTTTTT. Its protein product is CSARDGGSPGEKLFF.